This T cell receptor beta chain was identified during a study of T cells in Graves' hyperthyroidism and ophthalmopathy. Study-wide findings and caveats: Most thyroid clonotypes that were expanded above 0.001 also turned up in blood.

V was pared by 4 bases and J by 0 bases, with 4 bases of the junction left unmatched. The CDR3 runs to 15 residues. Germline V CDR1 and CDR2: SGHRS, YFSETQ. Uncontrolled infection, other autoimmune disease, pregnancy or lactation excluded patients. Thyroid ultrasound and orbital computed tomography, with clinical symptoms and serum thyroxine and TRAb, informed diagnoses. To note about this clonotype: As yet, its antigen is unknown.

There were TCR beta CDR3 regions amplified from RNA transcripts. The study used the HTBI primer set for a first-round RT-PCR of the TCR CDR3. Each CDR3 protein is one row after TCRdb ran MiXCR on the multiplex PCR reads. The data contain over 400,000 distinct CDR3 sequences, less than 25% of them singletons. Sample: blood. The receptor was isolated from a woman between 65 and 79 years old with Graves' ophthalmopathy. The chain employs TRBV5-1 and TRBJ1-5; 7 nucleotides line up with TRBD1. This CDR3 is CASSTHRGSNQPQHF. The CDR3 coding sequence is TGCGCCAGCAGCACCCACAGGGGTAGCAATCAGCCCCAGCATTTT.